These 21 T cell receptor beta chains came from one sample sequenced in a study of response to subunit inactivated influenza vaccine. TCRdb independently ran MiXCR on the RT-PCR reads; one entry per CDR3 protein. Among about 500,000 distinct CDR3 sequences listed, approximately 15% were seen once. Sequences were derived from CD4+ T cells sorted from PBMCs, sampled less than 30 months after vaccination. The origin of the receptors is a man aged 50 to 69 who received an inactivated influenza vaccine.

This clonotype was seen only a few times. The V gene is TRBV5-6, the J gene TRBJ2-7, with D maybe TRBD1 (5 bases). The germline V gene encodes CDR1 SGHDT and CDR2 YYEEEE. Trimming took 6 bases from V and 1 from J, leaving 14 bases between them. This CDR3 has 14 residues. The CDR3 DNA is TGTGCCAGCACCCCTAAGGGGATTTCCTACGAGCAGTACTTC. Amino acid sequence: CASTPKGISYEQYF.

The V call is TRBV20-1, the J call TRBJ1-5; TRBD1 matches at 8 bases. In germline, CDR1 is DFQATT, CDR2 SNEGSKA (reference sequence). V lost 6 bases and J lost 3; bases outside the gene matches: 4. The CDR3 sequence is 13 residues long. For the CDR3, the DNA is TGCAGTGCCCTGACAGGGGACAATCAGCCCCAGCATTTT. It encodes CSALTGDNQPQHF.

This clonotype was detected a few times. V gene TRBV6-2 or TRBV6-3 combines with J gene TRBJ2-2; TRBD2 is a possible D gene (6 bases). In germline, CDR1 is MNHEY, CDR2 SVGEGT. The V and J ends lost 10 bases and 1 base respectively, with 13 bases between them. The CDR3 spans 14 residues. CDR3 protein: CAIRGIWNTGELFF. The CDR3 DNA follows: TGTGCCATCCGGGGGATCTGGAACACCGGGGAGCTGTTTTTT.

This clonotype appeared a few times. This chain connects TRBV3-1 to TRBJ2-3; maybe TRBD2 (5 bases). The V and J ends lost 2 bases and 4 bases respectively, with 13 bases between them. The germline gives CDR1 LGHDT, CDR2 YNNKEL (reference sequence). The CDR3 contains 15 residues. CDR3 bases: TGTGCCAGCAGCCAATACGGACTTGATTCAGATACGCAGTATTTT. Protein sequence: CASSQYGLDSDTQYF.

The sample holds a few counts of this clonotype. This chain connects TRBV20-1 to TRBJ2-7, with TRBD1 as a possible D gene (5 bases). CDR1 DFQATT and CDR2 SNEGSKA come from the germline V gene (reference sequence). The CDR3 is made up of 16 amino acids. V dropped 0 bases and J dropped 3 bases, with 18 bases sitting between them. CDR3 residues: CSARDPGQGKIYEQYF. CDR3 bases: TGCAGTGCTAGAGACCCAGGGCAGGGCAAAATCTACGAGCAGTACTTC.

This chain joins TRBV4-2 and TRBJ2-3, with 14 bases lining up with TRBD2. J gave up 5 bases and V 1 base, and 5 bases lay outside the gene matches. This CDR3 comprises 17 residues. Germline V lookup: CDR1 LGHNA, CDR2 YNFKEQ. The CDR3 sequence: CASSQGGTSGSRDTQYF. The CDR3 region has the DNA TGTGCCAGCAGCCAAGGCGGGACTAGCGGGAGTCGAGATACGCAGTATTTT.

The CDR3 spells CAISELGTGGDEQYF. DNA of the CDR3: TGTGCCATCAGCGAACTGGGGACAGGGGGCGACGAGCAGTACTTC. This chain joins TRBV10-3 and TRBJ2-7, with 12 bases fitting TRBD1. Germline trimming cut 6 bases from V and 5 bases from J; bases unmatched to any gene: 8. The germline V gene has CDR1 ENHRY and CDR2 SYGVKD. CDR3 length: 15 amino acids.

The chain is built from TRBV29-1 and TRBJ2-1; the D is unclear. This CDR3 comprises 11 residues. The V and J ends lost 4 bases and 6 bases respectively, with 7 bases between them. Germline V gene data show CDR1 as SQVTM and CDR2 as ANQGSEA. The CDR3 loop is CSVVPLNEQFF. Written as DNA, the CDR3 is TGCAGCGTTGTCCCCCTCAATGAGCAGTTCTTC.

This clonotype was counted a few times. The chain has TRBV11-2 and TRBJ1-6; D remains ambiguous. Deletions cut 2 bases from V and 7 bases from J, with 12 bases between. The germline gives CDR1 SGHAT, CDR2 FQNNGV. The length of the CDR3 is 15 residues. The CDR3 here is CASSLSARLNSPLHF. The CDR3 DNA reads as TGTGCCAGCAGCTTATCGGCCAGGTTAAATTCACCCCTCCACTTT.

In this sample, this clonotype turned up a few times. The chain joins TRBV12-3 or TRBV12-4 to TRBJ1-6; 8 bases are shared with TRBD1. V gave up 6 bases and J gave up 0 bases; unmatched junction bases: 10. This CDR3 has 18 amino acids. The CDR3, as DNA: TGTGCCAGCAGGATCGGACAGGGAATAGCCTCCTATAATTCACCCCTCCACTTT. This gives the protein CASRIGQGIASYNSPLHF.

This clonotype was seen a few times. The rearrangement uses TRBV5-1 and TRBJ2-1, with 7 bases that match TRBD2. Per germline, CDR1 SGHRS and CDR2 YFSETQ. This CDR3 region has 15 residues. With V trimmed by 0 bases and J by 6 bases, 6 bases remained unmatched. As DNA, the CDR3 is TGCGCCAGCAGCTTGGCGCGCGGGAGTGGCAATGAGCAGTTCTTC. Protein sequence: CASSLARGSGNEQFF.

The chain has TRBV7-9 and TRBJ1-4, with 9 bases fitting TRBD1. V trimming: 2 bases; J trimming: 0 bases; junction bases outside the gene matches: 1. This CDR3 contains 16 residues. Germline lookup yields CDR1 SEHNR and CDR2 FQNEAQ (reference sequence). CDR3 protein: CASSLRQGATNEKLFF. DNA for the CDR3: TGTGCCAGCAGCTTACGACAGGGGGCAACTAATGAAAAACTGTTTTTT.

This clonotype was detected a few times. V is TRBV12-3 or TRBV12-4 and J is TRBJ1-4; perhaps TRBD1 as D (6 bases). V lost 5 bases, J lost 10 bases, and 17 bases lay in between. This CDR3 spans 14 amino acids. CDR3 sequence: CASSPNREKGKLFF. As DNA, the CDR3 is TGTGCCAGCAGTCCCAACAGGGAGAAGGGAAAACTGTTTTTT.

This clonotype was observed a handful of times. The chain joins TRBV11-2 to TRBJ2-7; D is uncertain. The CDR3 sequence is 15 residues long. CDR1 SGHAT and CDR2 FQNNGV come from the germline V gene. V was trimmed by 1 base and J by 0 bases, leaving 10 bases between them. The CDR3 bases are TGTGCCAGCAGCTTAGCACCCACGGGCTCCTACGAGCAGTACTTC. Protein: CASSLAPTGSYEQYF.

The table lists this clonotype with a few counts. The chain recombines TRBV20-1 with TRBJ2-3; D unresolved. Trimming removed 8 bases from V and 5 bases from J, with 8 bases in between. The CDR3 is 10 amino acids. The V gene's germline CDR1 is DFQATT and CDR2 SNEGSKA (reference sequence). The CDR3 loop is CSPKVDTQYF. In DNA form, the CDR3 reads TGCAGTCCGAAGGTAGATACGCAGTATTTT.

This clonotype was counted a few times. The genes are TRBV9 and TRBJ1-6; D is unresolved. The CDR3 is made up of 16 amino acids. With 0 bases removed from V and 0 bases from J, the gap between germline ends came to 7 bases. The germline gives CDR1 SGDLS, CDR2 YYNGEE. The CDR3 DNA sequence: TGTGCCAGCAGCGTAGGGGGAAGCTCCTATAATTCACCCCTCCACTTT. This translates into CASSVGGSSYNSPLHF. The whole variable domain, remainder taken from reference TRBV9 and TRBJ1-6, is DSGVTQTPKHLITATGQRVTLRCSPRSGDLSVYWYQQSLDQGLQFLIQYYNGEERAKGNILERFSAQQFPDLHSELNLSSLELGDSALYFCASSVGGSSYNSPLHFGNGTRLTVT.

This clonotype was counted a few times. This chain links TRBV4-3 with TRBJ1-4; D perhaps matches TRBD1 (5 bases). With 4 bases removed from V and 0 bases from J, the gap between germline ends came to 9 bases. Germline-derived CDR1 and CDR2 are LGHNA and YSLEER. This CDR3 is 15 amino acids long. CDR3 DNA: TGCGCCAGCAGCCCCCGAGGGGCAACTAATGAAAAACTGTTTTTT. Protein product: CASSPRGATNEKLFF.

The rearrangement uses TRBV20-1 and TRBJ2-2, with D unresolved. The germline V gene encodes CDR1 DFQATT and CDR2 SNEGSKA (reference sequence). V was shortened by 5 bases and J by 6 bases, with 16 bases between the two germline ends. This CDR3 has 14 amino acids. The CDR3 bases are TGCAGTGCTCTGGGCCCCGTCCTCTCCGGGGAGCTGTTTTTT. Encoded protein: CSALGPVLSGELFF.

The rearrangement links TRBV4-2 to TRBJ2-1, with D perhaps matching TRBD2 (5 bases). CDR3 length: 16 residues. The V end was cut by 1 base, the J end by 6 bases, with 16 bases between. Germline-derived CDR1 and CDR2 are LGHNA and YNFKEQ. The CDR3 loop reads CASSQGRTGLLNEQFF. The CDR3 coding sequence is TGTGCCAGCAGCCAAGGGAGGACTGGTTTACTCAATGAGCAGTTCTTC.

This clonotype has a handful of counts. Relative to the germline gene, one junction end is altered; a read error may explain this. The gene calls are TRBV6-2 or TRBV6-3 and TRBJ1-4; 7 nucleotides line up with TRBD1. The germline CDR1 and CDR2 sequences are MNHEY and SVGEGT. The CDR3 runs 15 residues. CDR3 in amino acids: CASSVTGTVYEKPFF. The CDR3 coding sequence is TGTGCCAGCAGTGTCACCGGGACAGTCTATGAAAAACCGTTTTTT.

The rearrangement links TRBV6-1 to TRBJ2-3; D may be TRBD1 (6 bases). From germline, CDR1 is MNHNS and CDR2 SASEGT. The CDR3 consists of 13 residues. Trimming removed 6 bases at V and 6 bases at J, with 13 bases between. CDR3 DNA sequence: TGTGCCAGCAGGGGGACACCTGGGGATACGCAGTATTTT. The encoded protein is CASRGTPGDTQYF.